This is a list of T cell receptor beta chains from one sample in a study of blood T cell repertoires in COVID-19. The method was immunoSEQ multiplex PCR; TCRdb's version includes in-frame clones alone and lacks a portion of them. The table includes fewer than 400,000 clones, about 90% detected once. Sequencing was performed on PBMCs or T cells enriched from blood (not recorded which). Receptors were obtained from a woman aged 25 to 45 who had recovered from COVID-19. The CDR3 runs from the conserved cysteine through the conserved F or W. The order of the fields is clone size, D gene, V gene, CDR3 protein. A D gene is named only where the DNA matches it firmly. The size of a clone is reported for some rows only, either as once, few or many, or as a class for expanded clones.

-,TRBD1,TRBV30,CAWTGTESSPLHF
few,-,TRBV12-3/TRBV12-4,CASDRGLTEAFF
-,TRBD1,TRBV2,CASSERDRGFLGTIYF
-,-,TRBV25-1,CASSGPTSTRTDTQYF
once,TRBD2,TRBV9,CASSLGLAGAHEQYF
-,TRBD1,TRBV29-1,CSVETLGQGVTDTQYF
-,TRBD2,TRBV18,CASSPISGRGSPTLNEQFF
-,-,TRBV9,CASSEQGYGYTF
-,-,TRBV5-5,CASSRGIGSNANTGELFF
-,TRBD1,TRBV9,CASSPGQGAYEQYF
once,-,TRBV5-6,CASSLARGGEKYNEQFF
-,TRBD2,TRBV10-3,CAISKNRAGGLGTGELFF
-,-,TRBV2,CATYREHNTEAFF
-,TRBD2,TRBV2,CASSASPLAGGIGRTGELFF
few,TRBD2,TRBV7-9,CASSLIQRGEQYF
few,TRBD1,TRBV28,CASSKLDRGKDGYTF
-,TRBD2,TRBV7-9,CASRAGGGPYEQYF
-,TRBD1,TRBV18,CASSPQLRTGGVNTEAFF
-,-,TRBV6-5,CASSRDTNYEQYF
-,-,TRBV3-1/TRBV3-2,CASSQDLKHEQFF
-,TRBD2,TRBV29-1,CSASLGLAGGVQFF
-,TRBD2,TRBV5-1,CASSLEVGGPPDTQYF
-,TRBD2,TRBV6-5,CASRLAGGGYNEQFF
-,TRBD1,TRBV18,CASSSSSGTGGAYGYTF
-,-,TRBV9,CASSAGGRVDYGYTF
few,TRBD1,TRBV4-2,CASSQGEQGSEISPLHF
-,TRBD2,TRBV11-2,CASSPPGLGVYEQFF
few,-,TRBV19,CASRDLSGSYNEQFF
-,TRBD1,TRBV9,CASSTGQRDTEAFF
-,TRBD2,TRBV7-9,CASSLARSGGPNTGELFF
-,-,TRBV5-1,CASSEAFNEQFF
-,TRBD2,TRBV19,CASSIRRESTKNIQYF
-,-,TRBV12-3/TRBV12-4,CASSYYRDGYTF
-,-,TRBV13,CASSLVGAGDNEQFF
-,TRBD1,TRBV7-9,CASSFGQGGGYTF
once,TRBD2,TRBV14,CASSHRTRPDTQYF
-,TRBD1,TRBV29-1,CSVDRGPSEQFF
-,TRBD2,TRBV4-1,CASSAGLAGVSSYEQYF
-,-,TRBV21-1,CASSKDGHSNQPQHF
few,-,TRBV7-9,CASSLFRGLGRMTEAFF
once,-,TRBV7-2,CASSPDSFGYGYTF
-,-,TRBV19,CASTTDRFNYGYTF
-,-,TRBV5-8,CASSYDTDSNYGYTF
-,TRBD1,TRBV19,CASSDRVGEKLFF
-,-,TRBV7-3,CASSDQGNEQFF
-,-,TRBV19,CASSTGGNSPLHF
-,TRBD2,TRBV6-5,CASIAAGLAHSEQYF
once,TRBD1,TRBV24-1,CATSDGQAHEQYF
-,-,TRBV4-2,CASSQASYEQYF
-,TRBD1,TRBV10-3,CAISEVDRGPSGYTF
few,-,TRBV7-2,CASSDPGRPYEQYF
once,-,TRBV10-1,CASSSSWSSTDTQYF
-,-,TRBV12-3/TRBV12-4,CASSKQGTQPQHF
-,TRBD1,TRBV4-1,CASSQQGTAFEETQYF
-,TRBD1,TRBV4-1,CASSRTGVQPQHF